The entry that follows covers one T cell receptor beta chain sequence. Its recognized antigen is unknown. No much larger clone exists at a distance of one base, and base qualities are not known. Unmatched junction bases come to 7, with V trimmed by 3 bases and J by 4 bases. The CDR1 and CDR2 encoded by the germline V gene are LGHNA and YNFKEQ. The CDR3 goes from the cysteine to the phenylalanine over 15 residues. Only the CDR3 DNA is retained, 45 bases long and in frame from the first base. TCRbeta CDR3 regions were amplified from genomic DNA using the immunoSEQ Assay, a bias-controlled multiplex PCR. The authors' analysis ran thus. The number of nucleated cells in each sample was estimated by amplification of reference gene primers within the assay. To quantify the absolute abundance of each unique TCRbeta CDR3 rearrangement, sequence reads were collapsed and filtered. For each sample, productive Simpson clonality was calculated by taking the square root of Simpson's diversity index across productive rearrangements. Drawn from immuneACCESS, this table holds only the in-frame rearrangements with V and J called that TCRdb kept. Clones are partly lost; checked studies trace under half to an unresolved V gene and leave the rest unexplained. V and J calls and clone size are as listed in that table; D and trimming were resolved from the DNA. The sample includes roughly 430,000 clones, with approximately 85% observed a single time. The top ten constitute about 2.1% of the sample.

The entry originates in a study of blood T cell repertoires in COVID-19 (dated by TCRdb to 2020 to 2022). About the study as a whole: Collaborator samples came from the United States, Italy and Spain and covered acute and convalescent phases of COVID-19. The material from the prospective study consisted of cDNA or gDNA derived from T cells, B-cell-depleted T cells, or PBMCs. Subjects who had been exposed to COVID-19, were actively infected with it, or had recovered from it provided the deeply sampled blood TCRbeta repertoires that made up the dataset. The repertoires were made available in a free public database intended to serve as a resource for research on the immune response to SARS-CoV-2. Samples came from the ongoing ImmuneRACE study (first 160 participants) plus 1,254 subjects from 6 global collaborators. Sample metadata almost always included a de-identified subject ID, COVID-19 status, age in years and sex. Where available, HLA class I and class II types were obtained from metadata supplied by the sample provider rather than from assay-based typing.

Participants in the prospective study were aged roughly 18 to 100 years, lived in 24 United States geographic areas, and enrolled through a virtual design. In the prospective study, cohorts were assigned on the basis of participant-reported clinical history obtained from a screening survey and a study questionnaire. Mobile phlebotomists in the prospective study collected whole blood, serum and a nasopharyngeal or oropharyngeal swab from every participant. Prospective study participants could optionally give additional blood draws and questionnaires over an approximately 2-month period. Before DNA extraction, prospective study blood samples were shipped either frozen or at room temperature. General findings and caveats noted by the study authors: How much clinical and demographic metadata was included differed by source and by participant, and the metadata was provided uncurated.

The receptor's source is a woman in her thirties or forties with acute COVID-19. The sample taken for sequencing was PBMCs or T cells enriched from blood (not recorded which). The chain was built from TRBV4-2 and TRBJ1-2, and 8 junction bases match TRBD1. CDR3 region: CASSHAGGNGYGYTF. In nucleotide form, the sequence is TGTGCCAGCAGCCACGCAGGGGGCAATGGCTATGGCTACACCTTC.